What follows are 23 T cell receptor beta chains derived from one specimen sequenced in a study of STAT5B mutations in CD4+ large granular lymphocyte leukemia (dated by TCRdb to between 2021 and 2023). Library method: the immunoSEQ multiplex PCR assay. TCRdb took over this immuneACCESS table, retaining in-frame rearrangements with V and J assigned. Such tables are incomplete; in checked studies, under half of the missing clones stem from an unresolved V gene, and the remainder is unexplained. This sample holds some 41,000 clones; 84% were observed only once. Together, the top ten hold approximately 0.32% of the sample. Sequencing was carried out using CD4+ T cells from blood buffy coats. These TCRs come from a human donor in good health.

This sequence joins TRBV5-1 and TRBJ2-3, with 10 bases identical to TRBD2. The germline V gene encodes CDR1 SGHRS and CDR2 YFSETQ. V lost 7 bases, J lost 1 base, and 6 bases stayed unmatched. This CDR3 contains 15 residues. The CDR3 region is CASGTGTSGTDTQYF. CDR3 nucleotides: TGCGCCAGCGGAACGGGGACTAGCGGCACAGATACGCAGTATTTT.

The chain recombines TRBV11-1 with TRBJ2-6; no reliable D call. The CDR3 runs 17 residues. Trimming took off 5 bases at V and 2 bases at J, with 16 bases between the two ends. Looked up from germline, CDR1 is SGHAT and CDR2 is FQDESV (reference sequence). CDR3 coding DNA: TGTGCCAGCAGCCACGGAAGGTTTCAGACTGGGGCCAACGTCCTGACTTTC. Translating it yields CASSHGRFQTGANVLTF.

The V and J genes are TRBV7-3 and TRBJ1-2; 7 positions agree with TRBD1. The CDR3 is 17 residues long. J lost 5 bases, V lost 2 bases, and 14 bases had no gene match. In germline, CDR1 is SGHTA, CDR2 FQGTGA. Written as DNA, the CDR3 is TGTGCCAGCAGCTTAGGACCCCCCGACAGGGCGTCGTATGGCTACACCTTC. Protein product: CASSLGPPDRASYGYTF.

This chain links TRBV18 with TRBJ2-7; TRBD1 is a possible D gene (6 bases). Germline V gene lookup returns CDR1 KGHSH and CDR2 LQKENI. The ends were cut back, 2 bases at V and 4 bases at J, with 12 bases in the middle. The CDR3 spans 14 residues. The CDR3 coding sequence is TGTGCCAGCTCACCAAACAGGGCGGTGTACGAGCAGTACTTC. Its protein product is CASSPNRAVYEQYF.

This clone was counted once. J is TRBJ1-5 and V is TRBV19; D possibly corresponds to TRBD1 (5 bases). The CDR3 length is 14 residues. The germline V gene has CDR1 LNHDA and CDR2 SQIVND (reference sequence). V lost 5 bases, J lost 6 bases, and 14 bases lay in between. CDR3 bases: TGTGCCAGTAGTCGGGGGGGGGTCGTTCAGCCCCAGCATTTT. Protein sequence: CASSRGGVVQPQHF. Full variable domain (outside the CDR3, taken from reference TRBV19 and TRBJ1-5): DGGITQSPKYLFRKEGQNVTLSCEQNLNHDAMYWYRQDPGQGLRLIYYSQIVNDFQKGDIAEGYSVSREKKESFPLTVTSAQKNPTAFYLCASSRGGVVQPQHFGDGTRLSIL.

CDR3 in amino acids: CASSIDWSEQFF. CDR3 sequence (DNA): TGTGCCAGTAGTATAGATTGGTCTGAGCAGTTCTTC. The rearrangement uses TRBV19 and TRBJ2-1; D is uncertain. V dropped 0 bases and J dropped 9 bases, with 6 bases sitting between them. The CDR3 is 12 residues long. CDR1 LNHDA and CDR2 SQIVND come from the germline V gene (reference sequence).

The CDR3 here is CASSVSGQVFEKLFF. As DNA, the CDR3 is TGTGCCAGCAGTGTTTCCGGACAGGTTTTTGAAAAACTGTTTTTT. The chain uses TRBV2 and TRBJ1-4; 7 nucleotides agree with TRBD1. Unmatched junction bases numbered 9, after V lost 4 bases and J lost 7 bases. CDR3 length: 15 residues. The germline CDR1 and CDR2 sequences are SNHLY and FYNNEI.

This clone has only one observation. This chain links TRBV7-2 with TRBJ1-2; TRBD1 is a possible D gene (6 bases). From germline, CDR1 is SGHTA and CDR2 FQGNSA. Trimming left V 1 base short and J 4 bases short, with 19 bases between. This CDR3 contains 17 residues. In DNA, the CDR3 is TGTGCCAGCAGCTTAGAGGGGGAGGCAGGGCGGGCCTATGGCTACACCTTC. It yields the protein CASSLEGEAGRAYGYTF.

The rearrangement uses TRBV19 and TRBJ1-1; D perhaps matches TRBD1 (6 bases). V dropped 7 bases and J dropped 3 bases, with 15 bases sitting between them. This CDR3 spans 14 amino acids. Germline V gene lookup returns CDR1 LNHDA and CDR2 SQIVND (reference sequence). The CDR3 loop reads CASTGQPGDTEAFF. The CDR3 DNA is TGTGCCAGTACCGGACAGCCTGGAGACACTGAAGCTTTCTTT.

The gene calls are TRBV6-1 and TRBJ1-4; D may be TRBD1 (6 bases). V was pared by 1 base and J by 4 bases, with 13 bases between. Germline-derived CDR1 and CDR2 are MNHNS and SASEGT. The CDR3 runs 16 residues. CDR3 DNA: TGTGCCAGCAGTGAAGTAGGGGGGCTTAATAATGAAAAACTGTTTTTT. Translating it yields CASSEVGGLNNEKLFF.

The chain recombines TRBV18 with TRBJ1-5; possible D gene TRBD1, 5 bases. Trimming took off 2 bases at V and 6 bases at J, with 14 bases between the two ends. CDR3 length: 15 amino acids. CDR1 is KGHSH, CDR2 LQKENI, per germline. CDR3: CASSPTEGTTQPQHF. The CDR3 DNA reads as TGTGCCAGCTCACCAACCGAGGGGACGACTCAGCCCCAGCATTTT.

A single count supports this clone. The rearrangement joins TRBV30 to TRBJ1-6; D unresolved. This CDR3 is built from 11 residues. V lost 0 bases, J lost 9 bases, and 3 bases lay in between. In germline, CDR1 is GTSNPN, CDR2 SVGIG (reference sequence). CDR3: CAWSVSSPLHF. The CDR3 DNA reads as TGTGCCTGGAGTGTTTCTTCACCCCTCCACTTT.

CDR3 in amino acids: CASSEGQGNYGYTF. CDR3 nucleotide sequence: TGCGCCAGCAGCGAAGGACAGGGAAACTATGGCTACACCTTC. The chain carries TRBV5-1 and TRBJ1-2, with TRBD1 matching 8 bases. The germline gives CDR1 SGHRS, CDR2 YFSETQ. The CDR3 is 14 residues long. J was trimmed by 2 bases and V by 4 bases; bases with no gene match: 4.

The rearrangement joins TRBV6-1 to TRBJ1-1, with D perhaps TRBD1 (6 bases). The CDR3 has 15 amino acids. V gave up 4 bases and J gave up 5 bases, with 17 bases separating them. Per the germline V gene, CDR1 is MNHNS and CDR2 is SASEGT. The CDR3 nucleotides are TGTGCCAGCAGTGGGTCAGGGAGGGGGAGGACTGAAGCTTTCTTT. It codes for CASSGSGRGRTEAFF.

V usage is TRBV7-3 and J usage is TRBJ2-2, with 9 positions matching TRBD2. CDR3 size: 16 residues. Germline V gene lookup returns CDR1 SGHTA and CDR2 FQGTGA. V lost 5 bases, J lost 9 bases, and 13 bases stayed unmatched. The CDR3 coding sequence is TGTGCCAGCAGCCCAAATATGGCGGGGGGGCCAAGGGAGCTGTTTTTT. It is translated as CASSPNMAGGPRELFF.

The V and J genes are TRBV7-2 and TRBJ2-1; possibly TRBD1 for D (6 bases). V was shortened by 5 bases and J by 0 bases, with 14 bases between the two germline ends. Germline loops: CDR1 SGHTA, CDR2 FQGNSA. CDR3 length: 16 residues. The CDR3 spells CASSPKTGSSYNEQFF. CDR3 nucleotides: TGTGCCAGCAGCCCAAAGACAGGTAGCTCCTACAATGAGCAGTTCTTC.

The CDR3 spells CASSVQGLAGAPYNEQFF. As DNA, the CDR3 is TGTGCCAGCAGCGTACAGGGACTAGCGGGAGCGCCTTACAATGAGCAGTTCTTC. The chain is built from TRBV9 and TRBJ2-1, with 14 bases matching TRBD2. Trimming at V came to 1 base and at J to 4 bases, leaving 7 bases not matched to a gene. The CDR3 spans 18 residues. From germline, CDR1 is SGDLS and CDR2 YYNGEE.

The chain links TRBV5-4 to TRBJ1-1, with D maybe TRBD1 (5 bases). The CDR3 contains 15 residues. From germline, CDR1 is SGHNT and CDR2 YYREEE (reference sequence). The V and J ends lost 0 bases and 2 bases respectively, with 11 bases between them. CDR3 residues: CASSLERGTNTEAFF. The CDR3 DNA sequence: TGTGCCAGCAGCTTGGAAAGGGGCACCAACACTGAAGCTTTCTTT.

This clone was seen a handful of times. The genes are TRBV28 and TRBJ1-2, with a tentative D call TRBD1 (5 bases). CDR3 length: 15 amino acids. V lost 5 bases and J lost 5, with 18 bases in between. Germline V gene lookup returns CDR1 MDHEN and CDR2 SYDVKM. CDR3 sequence: CASSPSPGLGYGYTF. In DNA, the CDR3 is TGTGCCAGCAGTCCCTCACCGGGACTGGGATATGGCTACACCTTC.

This chain uses TRBV29-1 with TRBJ2-5; D is tentatively TRBD1 or TRBD2 (5 bases each). CDR3 length equals 13 residues. Germline-derived CDR1 and CDR2 are SQVTM and ANQGSEA. The ends were cut back, 3 bases at V and 5 bases at J, with 13 bases in the middle. In nucleotides, the CDR3 is TGCAGCGTTGAGTTGGGGGTATCGGAGACCCAGTACTTC. It yields the protein CSVELGVSETQYF.

The J gene is TRBJ1-5, the V gene TRBV18; D gene ambiguous. CDR3 length: 16 amino acids. Germline CDR1 reads KGHSH; CDR2 reads LQKENI. Trimming cost V 8 bases and J 5 bases, with 22 bases left between them. The CDR3 loop is CASPHNRGPSDQPQHF. The DNA of the CDR3 is TGTGCCAGCCCCCACAACCGGGGTCCGTCGGATCAGCCCCAGCATTTT.

The chain employs TRBV5-1 and TRBJ1-5; no clear D gene. The germline CDR1 and CDR2 sequences are SGHRS and YFSETQ. The V and J ends lost 0 bases and 4 bases respectively, with 5 bases between them. CDR3 length equals 13 residues. For the CDR3, the DNA is TGCGCCAGCAGCTTGGCGGGGAATCAGCCCCAGCATTTT. It is translated as CASSLAGNQPQHF.

V usage is TRBV7-3 and J usage is TRBJ2-1; D gene ambiguous. Germline values: CDR1 SGHTA, CDR2 FQGTGA. Deletions cut 4 bases from V and 8 bases from J, with 15 bases between. The length of the CDR3 is 14 residues. This CDR3 reads CASSSGWGGDEQFF. The DNA of the CDR3 is TGTGCCAGCAGCTCCGGTTGGGGTGGCGATGAGCAGTTCTTC. Complete variable domain (other parts from reference TRBV7-3 and TRBJ2-1): GAGVSQTPSNKVTEKGKYVELRCDPISGHTALYWYRQSLGQGPEFLIYFQGTGAADDSGLPNDRFFAVRPEGSVSTLKIQRTERGDSAVYLCASSSGWGGDEQFFGPGTRLTVL.